One and the same sample provided the 11 T cell receptor beta chains below, sequenced in a study of T cell changes during pregnancy in multiple sclerosis. The method was immunoSEQ multiplex PCR; TCRdb's version includes in-frame clones alone and lacks a portion of them. The sample includes about 38,000 clones, approximately 94% of them seen just once. The sample in question was CD4+ T cells from peripheral blood mononuclear cells, obtained in the second trimester of pregnancy. The receptor set was obtained from a female donor with multiple sclerosis, enrolled in a pregnancy study.

V gene TRBV7-2 combines with J gene TRBJ2-3; 12 positions match TRBD2. V was clipped by 2 bases and J by 11 bases; unmatched bases: 8. From germline, CDR1 is SGHTA and CDR2 FQGNSA. The CDR3 has 15 residues. In DNA form, the CDR3 reads TGTGCCAGCAGCTTATCAGGGGCTAGCGGGGGGGGGCAGTATTTT. It translates to CASSLSGASGGGQYF.

The table lists this clone with a count of one. This chain connects TRBV6-1 to TRBJ2-4; 10 positions match TRBD1. The CDR3 has 18 residues. Germline CDR1 is MNHNS and CDR2 is SASEGT. Trimming removed 0 bases from V and 1 base from J; junction bases left unmatched: 6. This CDR3 is CASSEAGGQGKAKNIQYF. CDR3 sequence (DNA): TGTGCCAGCAGTGAAGCCGGGGGACAGGGGAAGGCCAAAAACATTCAGTACTTC.

The chain uses TRBV7-3 and TRBJ2-1; 8 bases line up with TRBD2. Germline CDR1 SGHTA, CDR2 FQGTGA. The V segment lost 1 base and the J segment 6 bases; nucleotides outside the gene matches: 5. This CDR3 has 15 amino acids. The CDR3 protein is CASSLRAGASNEQFF. In DNA form, the CDR3 reads TGTGCCAGCAGCTTAAGAGCGGGGGCCAGCAATGAGCAGTTCTTC.

The rearrangement uses TRBV7-2 and TRBJ2-1; 11 nucleotides match TRBD1. There are 16 residues in the CDR3. V gave up 5 bases and J gave up 0 bases; unmatched junction bases: 3. Germline V CDR1 and CDR2: SGHTA, FQGNSA. CDR3 in DNA: TGTGCCAGCAGCGGACAGGGGGCGAGCTCCTACAATGAGCAGTTCTTC. Protein product: CASSGQGASSYNEQFF. The full variable domain, in which reference TRBV7-2 and TRBJ2-1 provide the parts outside the CDR3, is GAGVSQSPSNKVTEKGKDVELRCDPISGHTALYWYRQSLGQGLEFLIYFQGNSAPDKSGLPSDRFSAERTGGSVSTLTIQRTQQEDSAVYLCASSGQGASSYNEQFFGPGTRLTVL.

The V call is TRBV10-3, the J call TRBJ2-3; D is unclear. Germline CDR1 reads ENHRY; CDR2 reads SYGVKD. The CDR3 is 14 residues long. The V end lost 0 bases, the J end lost 3 bases, and 7 bases lay between the germline ends. As DNA, the CDR3 is TGTGCCATCAGTGAGTCCGTAGCAACAGATACGCAGTATTTT. This encodes CAISESVATDTQYF.

This clone was picked up one time. The chain uses TRBV10-3 and TRBJ2-7; 8 bases are a match to TRBD1. Germline V gene lookup returns CDR1 ENHRY and CDR2 SYGVKD. The CDR3 length is 15 residues. V lost 4 bases to trimming and J lost 3 bases; unmatched junction nucleotides: 8. The DNA of the CDR3 is TGTGCCATCAGTGCCCCGGGACAGGAAATCTACGAGCAGTACTTC. This gives the protein CAISAPGQEIYEQYF.

CDR3 nucleotides: TGTGCCAGCAGTGGAAAGCGGGAGAACGAGCAGTACTTC. Protein sequence: CASSGKRENEQYF. The V and J genes are TRBV6-1 and TRBJ2-7; 8 nucleotides align to TRBD2. The CDR3 length is 13 residues. The germline V gene encodes CDR1 MNHNS and CDR2 SASEGT. V lost 4 bases and J lost 5; bases outside the gene matches: 4.

The genes are TRBV11-2 and TRBJ2-7, with 8 bases aligning to TRBD1. The CDR3 has 13 residues. Germline V gene lookup returns CDR1 SGHAT and CDR2 FQNNGV. The V gene end was trimmed by 8 bases and the J gene end by 1 base; junction bases not matched to a gene: 4. The CDR3 DNA is TGTGCCAGCGCCGACAGGGGATCCTACGAGCAGTACTTC. This codes for CASADRGSYEQYF.

The chain uses TRBV6-4 and TRBJ2-1; tentative D call: TRBD2 (5 bases). Trimming cost V 7 bases and J 4 bases, with 14 bases left between them. The germline gives CDR1 MRHNA, CDR2 SNTAGT. The CDR3 covers 14 residues. The DNA of the CDR3 is TGTGCCAGCACTGCGGGCTACCTGTACAATGAGCAGTTCTTC. Translated: CASTAGYLYNEQFF.

V gene TRBV6-1 combines with J gene TRBJ2-3, with 10 bases identical to TRBD2. V dropped 6 bases and J dropped 5; count of bases not matched to a gene: 8. CDR1 is MNHNS, CDR2 SASEGT, per germline. This CDR3 is 15 amino acids long. The CDR3 DNA is TGTGCCAGCAGAGGAGCGGGGGGGCCTGTAGATACGCAGTATTTT. Amino acid sequence: CASRGAGGPVDTQYF.

The rearrangement links TRBV27 to TRBJ2-7; D is ambiguous. CDR1 is MNHEY, CDR2 SMNVEV, per germline (reference sequence). The CDR3 sequence is 13 residues long. V lost 5 bases and J lost 3, with 11 bases in between. CDR3 DNA sequence: TGTGCCAGCAGTCGACAAATAGACTACGAGCAGTACTTC. Translating gives CASSRQIDYEQYF.